A single sample is the source of the 7 T cell receptor beta chains below, sequenced in a study of CD8 T cells in ankylosing spondylitis. Whole-study findings and limits: In ankylosing spondylitis blood, a motif of seven to nine highly homologous TCR beta variants appeared characteristic.

TCRdb passed the 5' RACE reads through MiXCR, listing each CDR3 protein once. Of some 330,000 distinct CDR3 sequences listed, around 7.6% were seen once; the top ten hold about 15%. Their cognate antigens are unknown. Sequencing input: blood, either unsorted or a sorted T cell fraction (not recorded which). Receptor source: a male donor with ankylosing spondylitis.

This chain connects TRBV19 to TRBJ1-5, with D possibly matching TRBD1 (5 bases). V was shortened by 1 base and J by 5 bases, with 12 bases between the two germline ends. Germline V gives CDR1 LNHDA, CDR2 SQIVND (reference sequence). The CDR3 has 15 amino acids. CDR3 loop: CASSIVVGAHQPQHF. The CDR3 nucleotides read TGTGCCAGTAGTATAGTAGTAGGGGCGCATCAGCCCCAGCATTTT.

The sample holds a few counts of this clonotype. The chain carries TRBV29-1 and TRBJ2-3; 7 nucleotides align to TRBD1. With V trimmed by 7 bases and J by 4 bases, 17 bases remained unmatched. CDR3 size: 16 residues. Germline V gene lookup returns CDR1 SQVTM and CDR2 ANQGSEA. CDR3 DNA: TGCAGCGCCACTACATCATCCGGGACAGTGGCAGATACGCAGTATTTT. Translated: CSATTSSGTVADTQYF.

This clonotype was observed at least ten times. This chain uses TRBV29-1 with TRBJ1-2, with a weak D call TRBD1 (5 bases). There are 11 residues in the CDR3. Germline values: CDR1 SQVTM, CDR2 ANQGSEA. Trimming took off 7 bases at V and 8 bases at J, with 14 bases between the two ends. DNA of the CDR3: TGCAGCGCTGCTGGGACGGGAGGCTACACCTTC. Amino acid sequence: CSAAGTGGYTF. Complete variable domain (other parts from reference TRBV29-1 and TRBJ1-2): SAVISQKPSRDICQRGTSLTIQCQVDSQVTMMFWYRQQPGQSLTLIATANQGSEATYESGFVIDKFPISRPNLTFSTLTVSNMSPEDSSIYLCSAAGTGGYTFGSGTRLTVV.

The V gene is TRBV5-1, the J gene TRBJ1-6, with D possibly matching TRBD1 (6 bases). Trimming pared 0 bases from V and 8 bases from J, leaving 12 bases between. The CDR3 totals 15 residues. CDR1 is SGHRS, CDR2 YFSETQ, per germline. CDR3 nucleotides: TGCGCCAGCAGCTTGGTTCCAGGGGCCGATTCACCCCTCCACTTT. This encodes CASSLVPGADSPLHF.

The gene calls are TRBV11-3 and TRBJ2-1; the D is unclear. The CDR3 is 15 residues long. Germline values: CDR1 SGHNT, CDR2 YENEEA. The V end was cut by 5 bases, the J end by 3 bases, with 14 bases between. In DNA form, the CDR3 reads TGTGCCAGCAGCCCTCTCAAGGGTGGCTACAATGAGCAGTTCTTC. Translated: CASSPLKGGYNEQFF.

The table lists this clonotype with a few counts. The V call is TRBV4-1, the J call TRBJ2-1, with unresolved D. CDR1 is MGHRA, CDR2 YSYEKL, per germline. The ends were cut back, 0 bases at V and 9 bases at J, with 21 bases in the middle. The CDR3 is 17 amino acids. CDR3 region: CASSQDEATIRGCEQFF. For the CDR3, the DNA is TGCGCCAGCAGCCAAGATGAGGCCACCATCCGTGGGTGTGAGCAGTTCTTC.

This clonotype has more than one count but fewer than ten. This rearrangement joins TRBV7-2 to TRBJ2-3; D is tentatively TRBD1 or TRBD2 (5 bases each). The CDR3 extends over 16 amino acids. The ends were cut back, 4 bases at V and 6 bases at J, with 20 bases in the middle. CDR1 SGHTA and CDR2 FQGNSA come from the germline V gene. This CDR3 is CASSSQRARGVDTQYF. DNA of the CDR3: TGTGCCAGCAGCTCCCAAAGGGCAAGGGGAGTGGATACGCAGTATTTT.